The present entry profiles one TCR beta chain with its context. These data come from a study of shared clonotypes between healthy human individuals. CD8 cells classed as naive were CD45RO-negative and positively selected for CCR7, excluding terminally differentiated effector memory CD45RA+ cells. The donors were adults (healthy and HIV-negative) with no recent acute infections or vaccinations. Every donor, a Caucasian adult, lived in Nashville, Tennessee. J was trimmed by 8 bases and V by 5 bases; bases with no gene match: 8. Per the germline V gene, CDR1 is MNHEY and CDR2 is SMNVEV (reference sequence). CDR3 length equals 15 residues. TCRdb keeps only in-frame clones here, not all; method: immunoSEQ multiplex PCR. The table lists about 600,000 clones, 95% to 96% of them singletons.

Sample: naive CD8+ T cells sorted from blood. The TCR was taken from a young woman in good health. V usage is TRBV27 and J usage is TRBJ2-1, with 11 bases lining up with TRBD1. This chain's CDR3 is CASSASGTGGYEQFF. CDR3 sequence (DNA): TGTGCCAGCAGTGCCTCCGGGACAGGGGGGTATGAGCAGTTCTTC.